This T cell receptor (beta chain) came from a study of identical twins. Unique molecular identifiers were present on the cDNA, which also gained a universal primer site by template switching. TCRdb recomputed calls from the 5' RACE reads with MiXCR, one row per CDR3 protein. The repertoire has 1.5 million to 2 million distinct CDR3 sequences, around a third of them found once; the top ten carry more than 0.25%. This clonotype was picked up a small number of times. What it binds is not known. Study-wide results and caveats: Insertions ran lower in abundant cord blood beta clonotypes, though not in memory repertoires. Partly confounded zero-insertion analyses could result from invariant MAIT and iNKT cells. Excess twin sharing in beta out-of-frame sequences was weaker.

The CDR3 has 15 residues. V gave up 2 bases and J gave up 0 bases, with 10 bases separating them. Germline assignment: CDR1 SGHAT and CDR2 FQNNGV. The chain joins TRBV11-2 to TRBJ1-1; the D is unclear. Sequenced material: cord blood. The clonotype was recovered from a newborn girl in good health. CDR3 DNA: TGTGCCAGCAGCTTACAAAGGGTAATGAACACTGAAGCTTTCTTT. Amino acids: CASSLQRVMNTEAFF.